This record concerns one TCR beta chain sequence. This sample is part of a study of blood T cell repertoires in COVID-19. Generated by immunoSEQ multiplex PCR, the TCRdb table keeps only in-frame clones and is missing some. The data hold a few hundred thousand clones, with 80% to 90% observed a single time. A Seattle source enrolled patients during active infection and followed them longitudinally. The specimen was peripheral blood. The sequence derives from a woman in her 70s with COVID-19, enrolled during active disease.

The CDR3 sequence is CASTPSGSGANVLTF. The DNA for the CDR3 is TGTGCCAGCACTCCCTCGGGGTCCGGGGCCAACGTCCTGACTTTC. This rearrangement joins TRBV7-9 to TRBJ2-6, with a possible D match to TRBD2 (5 bases). Germline assignment: CDR1 SEHNR and CDR2 FQNEAQ (reference sequence). This CDR3 has 15 residues. V was shortened by 7 bases and J by 4 bases, with 14 bases between the two germline ends.